Below, one T cell receptor beta chain is given with its context. What it recognizes is unknown. This specimen comes from a study of chemoradiotherapy in HPV16-positive cancers. Study-wide context: Candidate HPV-specific clones and shared TCR motifs came from two HPV16-positive patients.

Repeated repertoire sampling spanned the course of chemoradiotherapy. Profiled with immunoSEQ multiplex PCR; TCRdb holds only in-frame clones, not every one. The sample has about 4,000 clones, roughly 80% seen once. Study-wide points: Candidate HPV-specific clones and E7-related TCR motifs grew in tumor during treatment. Functional assays defining HPV-specific T cells used only two HPV16-positive patients.

This clonotype was obtained from a human donor with HPV-associated anogenital cancer. Sequenced here: tumor tissue, sampled from a patient who underwent chemoradiotherapy.

In nucleotides, the CDR3 is TGTGCCAGCGGGACAGCCTTAAATCAGCCCCAGCATTTT. This sequence encodes CASGTALNQPQHF. The J gene is TRBJ1-5, the V gene TRBV28, with 7 positions matching TRBD1. V lost 8 bases and J lost 4; bases outside the gene matches: 5. The germline CDR1 and CDR2 sequences are MDHEN and SYDVKM. CDR3 length: 13 amino acids.